Reported below is one T cell receptor beta chain. This entry belongs to a study of technical replicates of blood from a handful of donors. The germline V and J ends were trimmed by 3 bases and 6 bases, with 15 bases remaining between them. The CDR3 contains 15 residues. CDR1 and CDR2 from the germline V gene are LGHNA and YSLEER. Profiled with immunoSEQ multiplex PCR; TCRdb holds only in-frame clones, not every one. The table records under 85,000 clones, 96% of them present only once. The rearrangement joins TRBV4-3 to TRBJ2-1, with D tentatively TRBD2 (6 bases). Specimen: T cells isolated from PBMCs. This TCR came from a human donor in good health. CDR3 sequence: CASSQNSGSSNEQFF. In nucleotides, the CDR3 is TGCGCCAGCAGCCAGAACTCCGGGAGTTCCAATGAGCAGTTCTTC.